The 4 T cell receptor beta chains presented below share a single source sample, sequenced in a study of T cell responses to AZD1222 COVID-19 vaccine. Libraries were prepared by immunoSEQ multiplex PCR; TCRdb keeps only in-frame clonotypes and omits some of them. The sample yields 75,000 to 90,000 clones, around 86% seen once. The sample here was peripheral blood, taken on day 0 of AZD1222 vaccination. Source of these receptors: an adult in good health.

This chain uses TRBV7-2 with TRBJ2-4, with D perhaps TRBD2 (6 bases). The CDR3 loop spans 14 amino acids. Trimming left V 1 base short and J 3 bases short, with 7 bases between. In germline, CDR1 is SGHTA, CDR2 FQGNSA. The CDR3 sequence is CASSLGGDKNIQYF. The CDR3 nucleotides are TGTGCCAGCAGCTTAGGCGGGGACAAAAACATTCAGTACTTC.

This chain connects TRBV2 to TRBJ2-3; the D is unclear. The CDR3 is 11 residues long. V was shortened by 4 bases and J by 5 bases, with 4 bases between the two germline ends. CDR1 SNHLY and CDR2 FYNNEI come from the germline V gene. The CDR3 is CASSVIDTQYF. Written as DNA, the CDR3 is TGTGCCAGCAGTGTCATAGATACGCAGTATTTT. The whole variable domain, remainder taken from reference TRBV2 and TRBJ2-3, is EPEVTQTPSHQVTQMGQEVILRCVPISNHLYFYWYRQILGQKVEFLVSFYNNEISEKSEIFDDQFSVERPDGSNFTLKIRSTKLEDSAMYFCASSVIDTQYFGPGTRLTVL.

The chain couples TRBV7-9 to TRBJ1-3; D is possibly TRBD1 (5 bases). The V gene's germline CDR1 is SEHNR and CDR2 FQNEAQ (reference sequence). V shed 7 bases and J shed 8 bases, with 18 bases lying between them. CDR3 length equals 14 residues. CDR3 sequence (DNA): TGTGCCAGCACCCCTGACAGTTTCTCTTACACCATATATTTT. Its protein is CASTPDSFSYTIYF.

The chain has TRBV20-1 and TRBJ1-5; no firm D call. The CDR3 totals 14 residues. Trimming shortened V by 3 bases and J by 2 bases, and 11 bases separated the two germline ends. Germline V gives CDR1 DFQATT, CDR2 SNEGSKA (reference sequence). The CDR3 bases are TGCAGTGCTAGTGCGGGATTCGGCAATCAGCCCCAGCATTTT. It specifies CSASAGFGNQPQHF.